This record looks at one T cell receptor (beta chain) sequence and its context. The CDR3 is made up of 14 amino acids. CDR1 and CDR2 (germline): MNHEY, SVGEGT. The ends were cut back, 5 bases at V and 4 bases at J, with 11 bases in the middle. Sequenced by immunoSEQ multiplex PCR; TCRdb stores in-frame clones only, minus some. The repertoire has 300,000 to 400,000 clones, 85% of them found once; the top ten carry under 2.5%. The data are from a study of Ad26.COV2.S vaccination and SARS-CoV-2 variants. The wider study: Dosing was one shot or two shots 56 days apart.

Regarding treatment: about 20 received Ad26.COV2.S at low or high dose, single or two shots; roughly five received placebo; per-sample allocation not given. Samples came from day 63 after the first vaccine or placebo injection. Donation was by an adult aged 18-55 years who was in Boston. Ad26.COV2.S expressed prefusion-stabilized spike from the original Wuhan strain. The clonotype comes from a person aged 18-65 years who received the Ad26.COV2.S COVID-19 vaccine or a placebo. The sequences come from peripheral blood, collected in a trial of Ad26.COV2.S vaccine versus placebo. The gene calls are TRBV6-2 or TRBV6-3 and TRBJ1-4, with D maybe TRBD1 (5 bases). CDR3 sequence: CASSPRQSNEKLFF. The CDR3 coding sequence is TGTGCCAGCAGTCCACGACAGAGTAATGAAAAACTGTTTTTT.